Each of the 28 T cell receptor beta chains below was sequenced from the same sample in a study of T cell changes during pregnancy in multiple sclerosis (dated by TCRdb to the late 2010s). Library preparation used the immunoSEQ multiplex PCR assay. TCRdb provides this immuneACCESS table in a form limited to in-frame rearrangements. Some clones are lacking; in checked studies, under half of them reflect an unresolved V gene, and why the rest are absent is not known. The sample yields approximately 88,000 clones; 90% to 95% were counted once. The top ten clonotypes cover less than 2.5% of the sample. The specimen was peripheral blood, collected in the third trimester of pregnancy. These receptors were taken from a female donor with multiple sclerosis, enrolled in a pregnancy study.

This sequence joins TRBV30 and TRBJ1-5, with D maybe TRBD1 (6 bases). The CDR3 extends over 15 amino acids. Germline V CDR1 and CDR2: GTSNPN, SVGIG (reference sequence). With 1 base removed from V and 0 bases from J, the gap between germline ends came to 10 bases. The DNA of the CDR3 is TGTGCCTGGAGTGATGGGACATTTAGCAATCAGCCCCAGCATTTT. Its translation: CAWSDGTFSNQPQHF.

V gene TRBV20-1 combines with J gene TRBJ2-7; 9 positions agree with TRBD1. The germline V gene has CDR1 DFQATT and CDR2 SNEGSKA (reference sequence). This CDR3 is built from 11 residues. CDR3 protein: CSASTGQGLSV. The CDR3 DNA reads as TGCAGTGCTAGCACCGGACAGGGGCTATCCGTC.

This sequence joins TRBV5-4 and TRBJ2-7; 12 bases agree with TRBD2. V was pared by 2 bases and J by 3 bases, with 6 bases of the junction left unmatched. The CDR3 spans 16 residues. From germline, CDR1 is SGHNT and CDR2 YYREEE (reference sequence). The CDR3: CASSFPLAGGYYEQYF. The CDR3 nucleotides read TGTGCCAGCAGCTTTCCGCTAGCGGGAGGGTACTACGAGCAGTACTTC. Using reference TRBV5-4 and TRBJ2-7 for the parts outside the CDR3, the full variable domain is ETGVTQSPTHLIKTRGQQVTLRCSSQSGHNTVSWYQQALGQGPQFIFQYYREEENGRGNFPPRFSGLQFPNYSSELNVNALELDDSALYLCASSFPLAGGYYEQYFGPGTRLTVT.

Only a few counts were recorded for this clone. The chain uses TRBV19 and TRBJ2-2; 9 bases match TRBD1. The trim removed 10 bases at V and 3 bases at J, leaving 6 bases unmatched. Germline CDR1 reads LNHDA; CDR2 reads SQIVND (reference sequence). The CDR3 totals 14 residues. CDR3 DNA: TGTGCCACCTCGGGACAGGGTCACACCGGGGAGCTGTTTTTT. Its protein product is CATSGQGHTGELFF.

The chain links TRBV5-1 to TRBJ2-3; D possibly corresponds to TRBD2 (5 bases). The CDR3 extends over 14 amino acids. V was clipped by 0 bases and J by 6 bases, with 11 bases between them. Germline CDR1 SGHRS, CDR2 YFSETQ. This chain's CDR3 is CASSLGGNGDTQYF. The CDR3, as DNA: TGCGCCAGCAGCTTGGGAGGGAATGGGGATACGCAGTATTTT.

The genes are TRBV6-1 and TRBJ1-2; TRBD1 is a possible D gene (6 bases). The CDR3 covers 15 residues. V lost 4 bases, J lost 1 base, and 13 bases lay in between. Germline V CDR1 and CDR2: MNHNS, SASEGT. The CDR3: CASSARDTFNYGYTF. The CDR3 region has the DNA TGTGCCAGCAGTGCCCGGGACACCTTTAACTATGGCTACACCTTC.

This clone was observed a single time. The rearrangement links TRBV7-2 to TRBJ2-7; a possible D gene is TRBD1 (5 bases). The CDR3 loop spans 15 amino acids. Germline CDR1 SGHTA, CDR2 FQGNSA. V was cut by 2 bases and J by 4 bases, with 15 bases left in between. CDR3 in DNA: TGTGCCAGCAGCTTATATAAAGGGGTGATTTACGAGCAGTACTTC. Its translation is CASSLYKGVIYEQYF.

This chain joins TRBV4-1 and TRBJ1-2; tentatively, D is TRBD1 (6 bases). Between the trimmed V and J ends, which lost 1 base and 7 bases, there was a span of 7 bases. Germline assignment: CDR1 MGHRA and CDR2 YSYEKL. The CDR3 contains 12 residues. The CDR3 protein is CASSQVQGGYTF. The CDR3 DNA reads TGCGCCAGCAGCCAAGTACAGGGTGGCTACACCTTC.

This clone came up once. V gene TRBV5-1 combines with J gene TRBJ1-2, with a weak D call TRBD1 (6 bases). V was pared by 0 bases and J by 4 bases, with 10 bases between. The CDR3 sequence is 14 residues long. From germline, CDR1 is SGHRS and CDR2 YFSETQ. The CDR3 is CASSLGQGTYGYTF. For the CDR3, the DNA is TGCGCCAGCAGCTTGGGTCAGGGGACCTATGGCTACACCTTC.

The gene calls are TRBV15 and TRBJ2-5; 7 bases are shared with TRBD2. The trim removed 1 base at V and 2 bases at J, leaving 4 bases unmatched. The CDR3 is 15 amino acids. Germline V gives CDR1 LNHNV, CDR2 YYDKDF (reference sequence). The CDR3 sequence: CATSRAGTIQETQYF. In DNA, the CDR3 is TGTGCCACCAGCAGAGCGGGGACTATACAAGAGACCCAGTACTTC.

The V call is TRBV6-4, the J call TRBJ2-3, with 13 positions matching TRBD2. Per the germline V gene, CDR1 is MRHNA and CDR2 is SNTAGT. With V trimmed by 7 bases and J by 6 bases, 10 bases remained unmatched. The CDR3 contains 16 residues. CDR3 sequence reads: CASNPTSGRAPDTQYF. Here the CDR3 DNA reads TGTGCCAGCAATCCAACTAGCGGGAGGGCCCCCGATACGCAGTATTTT.

The chain joins TRBV6-1 to TRBJ1-1; D might be TRBD1 (5 bases). There are 12 residues in the CDR3. V was clipped by 3 bases and J by 5 bases, with 7 bases between them. Germline loops: CDR1 MNHNS, CDR2 SASEGT. This CDR3 is CASSDRVTEAFF. DNA of the CDR3: TGTGCCAGCAGTGACAGGGTTACTGAAGCTTTCTTT.

The CDR3 nucleotides read TGTGCCAGCAACCTCAGTGGAGGGCCCTATGGCTACACCTTC. It translates to CASNLSGGPYGYTF. The chain uses TRBV6-1 and TRBJ1-2, with D hard to call. Deletions cut 7 bases from V and 4 bases from J, with 16 bases between. This CDR3 spans 14 amino acids. From germline, CDR1 is MNHNS and CDR2 SASEGT.

V usage is TRBV4-1 and J usage is TRBJ1-4; D not resolved. The V end lost 0 bases, the J end lost 6 bases, and 14 bases lay between the germline ends. The CDR3 loop spans 16 amino acids. Germline V gene lookup returns CDR1 MGHRA and CDR2 YSYEKL. CDR3 DNA sequence: TGCGCCAGCAGCCAAGAGGTGAGGGCAGGTTATGAAAAACTGTTTTTT. It yields the protein CASSQEVRAGYEKLFF.

This clone was seen just once. Written as DNA, the CDR3 is TGTGCCAGCTCACAGCGCCAGACAGGGACCCTCGCGAACACCGGGGAGCTGTTTTTT. Its protein is CASSQRQTGTLANTGELFF. The V call is TRBV18, the J call TRBJ2-2; 7 bases line up with TRBD1. Germline V gene sequence: CDR1 KGHSH, CDR2 LQKENI. V shed 4 bases and J 0 bases; nucleotides not matched to a gene: 14. This CDR3 has 19 amino acids.

The rearrangement joins TRBV2 to TRBJ2-1; TRBD2 matches at 12 bases. Germline trimming cut 6 bases from V and 4 bases from J; bases unmatched to any gene: 10. Germline-derived CDR1 and CDR2 are SNHLY and FYNNEI. CDR3 length: 17 residues. CDR3 DNA: TGTGCCAGCAGCCCATGGACTAGCGGGACCAATTACAATGAGCAGTTCTTC. It translates to CASSPWTSGTNYNEQFF.

The chain has TRBV27 and TRBJ2-3; 9 bases are shared with TRBD2. With 3 bases clipped from V and 5 bases from J, the junction kept 6 bases outside the gene matches. Germline V gives CDR1 MNHEY, CDR2 SMNVEV (reference sequence). The CDR3 loop spans 15 amino acids. The CDR3 loop reads CASSLTSGMVDTQYF. In nucleotides, the CDR3 is TGTGCCAGCAGTTTGACTAGCGGAATGGTAGATACGCAGTATTTT.

This clone was found once. The rearrangement links TRBV7-9 to TRBJ2-7; no reliable D call. Germline values: CDR1 SEHNR, CDR2 FQNEAQ (reference sequence). The CDR3 loop spans 13 amino acids. Trimming cost V 1 base and J 0 bases, with 4 bases left between them. CDR3 amino acids: CASSLGISYEQYF. The CDR3 DNA follows: TGTGCCAGCAGCTTAGGTATCTCCTACGAGCAGTACTTC.

CDR3: CASSLGSGEKTDTQYF. In DNA form, the CDR3 reads TGTGCCAGCAGCTTAGGATCCGGGGAGAAGACAGATACGCAGTATTTT. V and J are TRBV5-6 and TRBJ2-3, with D possibly being TRBD2 (5 bases). The germline CDR1 and CDR2 sequences are SGHDT and YYEEEE. CDR3 length: 16 residues. Between the trimmed V and J ends, which lost 2 bases and 3 bases, there was a span of 16 bases. Based on the CDR3 plus reference TRBV5-6 and TRBJ2-3, the full variable domain is DAGVTQSPTHLIKTRGQQVTLRCSPKSGHDTVSWYQQALGQGPQFIFQYYEEEERQRGNFPDRFSGHQFPNYSSELNVNALLLGDSALYLCASSLGSGEKTDTQYFGPGTRLTVL.

This clone was counted once. The chain links TRBV6-5 to TRBJ1-1, with a possible D match to TRBD1 (6 bases). This CDR3 is 14 amino acids long. CDR1 MNHEY and CDR2 SVGAGI come from the germline V gene. Between the trimmed V and J ends, which lost 5 bases and 3 bases, there was a span of 13 bases. For the CDR3, the DNA is TGTGCCAGCAGTCTATACAGGGTGGACACTGAAGCTTTCTTT. Its protein product is CASSLYRVDTEAFF.

The V and J genes are TRBV2 and TRBJ2-5, with TRBD1 matching 7 bases. The V and J ends lost 6 bases and 4 bases, in that order; junction bases with no gene match: 11. The CDR3 is 15 amino acids. CDR1 and CDR2 from the germline V gene are SNHLY and FYNNEI. CDR3 region: CASSARTGILETQYF. The CDR3, as DNA: TGTGCCAGCAGCGCTCGGACAGGAATCTTAGAGACCCAGTACTTC.

J is TRBJ2-5 and V is TRBV7-2; D remains ambiguous. Trimming took 6 bases from V and 2 from J, leaving 7 bases between them. The CDR3 contains 12 residues. The germline V gene has CDR1 SGHTA and CDR2 FQGNSA. In DNA form, the CDR3 reads TGTGCCAGCAGTCGTTATCAAGAGACCCAGTACTTC. This sequence encodes CASSRYQETQYF.

The chain combines TRBV27 with TRBJ2-4; D is undetermined. Trimming shortened V by 8 bases and J by 0 bases, and 8 bases separated the two germline ends. Germline V gene data show CDR1 as MNHEY and CDR2 as SMNVEV (reference sequence). The CDR3 consists of 13 residues. The CDR3: CASGDLAKNIQYF. DNA of the CDR3: TGTGCCAGCGGAGATCTAGCCAAAAACATTCAGTACTTC.

V usage is TRBV7-8 and J usage is TRBJ1-5; TRBD1 aligns across 7 bases. CDR1 and CDR2 (germline): SGHVS, FQNEAQ. The CDR3 extends over 15 amino acids. V lost 1 base, J lost 3 bases, and 3 bases stayed unmatched. CDR3 in amino acids: CASSLETGPNQPQHF. CDR3 DNA sequence: TGTGCCAGCAGCTTAGAGACAGGGCCCAATCAGCCCCAGCATTTT.

This sequence joins TRBV6-1 and TRBJ2-7, with 8 bases aligning to TRBD1. Germline CDR1 and CDR2: MNHNS and SASEGT. The V and J ends lost 0 bases and 3 bases, in that order; junction bases with no gene match: 4. This CDR3 has 15 amino acids. The DNA for the CDR3 is TGTGCCAGCAGTGAAGCGCCAGGACAGGGCTACGAGCAGTACTTC. It is translated as CASSEAPGQGYEQYF.

This chain connects TRBV15 to TRBJ2-3; D is unclear. Germline V gene data show CDR1 as LNHNV and CDR2 as YYDKDF (reference sequence). V was trimmed by 4 bases and J by 8 bases, leaving 13 bases between them. This CDR3 is built from 13 residues. Here the CDR3 DNA reads TGTGCCACCAGCACCGGAGATGGCGGTACGCAGTATTTT. Its translation is CATSTGDGGTQYF.

V usage is TRBV4-2 and J usage is TRBJ2-7; 8 positions agree with TRBD2. CDR1 LGHNA and CDR2 YNFKEQ come from the germline V gene. This CDR3 has 15 amino acids. The ends lost 4 bases at V and 2 bases at J; junction bases unmatched: 7. CDR3 sequence: CASSREAGAAYEQYF. CDR3 bases: TGTGCCAGCAGCCGAGAAGCGGGAGCGGCCTACGAGCAGTACTTC.

The chain recombines TRBV19 with TRBJ2-7; TRBD1 agrees at 9 bases. The ends lost 9 bases at V and 6 bases at J; junction bases unmatched: 9. The CDR3 consists of 13 residues. CDR1 is LNHDA, CDR2 SQIVND, per germline (reference sequence). The CDR3 sequence is CASRDRDWGEQYF. For the CDR3, the DNA is TGTGCCAGCCGGGACAGGGATTGGGGCGAGCAGTACTTC.